Listed here are 4 T cell receptor beta chains from one sample, sequenced in a study of beta chain features in type 1 diabetes. Since all of the isolated RNA was reverse transcribed, expressed TCRB transcripts were what got sequenced. Generated by immunoSEQ multiplex PCR, the TCRdb table keeps only in-frame clones and is missing some. The sample has about 320,000 clones; roughly 15% are singletons. Sequenced input: central memory CD4+ T cells from blood. The receptors were sampled from a man aged 25 to 45 in good health.

This clone was seen more than once but under ten times. The chain combines TRBV2 with TRBJ2-5; TRBD2 agrees at 9 bases. J was trimmed by 2 bases and V by 5 bases; bases with no gene match: 6. The CDR3 loop spans 15 amino acids. CDR1 and CDR2 (germline): SNHLY, FYNNEI. The DNA of the CDR3 is TGTGCCAGCAGTAGCGGGGGGACAAAACAAGAGACCCAGTACTTC. Residues: CASSSGGTKQETQYF. The full variable domain, completed using reference TRBV2 and TRBJ2-5, is EPEVTQTPSHQVTQMGQEVILRCVPISNHLYFYWYRQILGQKVEFLVSFYNNEISEKSEIFDDQFSVERPDGSNFTLKIRSTKLEDSAMYFCASSSGGTKQETQYFGPGTRLLVL.

This clone was counted a few times. The chain uses TRBV11-2 and TRBJ2-3, with TRBD2 matching 7 bases. J gave up 10 bases and V 0 bases, and 4 bases lay outside the gene matches. Germline values: CDR1 SGHAT, CDR2 FQNNGV. This CDR3 has 13 residues. The CDR3 protein is CASSLDGLDSQYF. CDR3 bases: TGTGCCAGCAGCTTAGATGGACTAGACTCGCAGTATTTT.

This clone was recorded only once. J is TRBJ1-4 and V is TRBV6-5; D not resolved. The V gene lost 6 bases and the J gene lost 5 bases, with 4 bases spanning the gap. Looked up from germline, CDR1 is MNHEY and CDR2 is SVGAGI. CDR3 size: 11 residues. CDR3 loop: CASRKNEKLFF. In DNA, the CDR3 is TGTGCCAGCAGGAAGAATGAAAAACTGTTTTTT.

This clone has a count of ten or more. The J gene is TRBJ1-5, the V gene TRBV4-1, with D possibly being TRBD1 (5 bases). CDR3 size: 16 residues. Looked up from germline, CDR1 is MGHRA and CDR2 is YSYEKL. V shed 0 bases and J shed 1 base, with 10 bases lying between them. The CDR3 region is CASSQDHGGSNQPQHF. DNA of the CDR3: TGCGCCAGCAGCCAAGATCACGGGGGAAGCAATCAGCCCCAGCATTTT.